These 21 T cell receptor beta chains originate from one sample sequenced in a study of cytomegalovirus exposure and HLA in healthy donors. The PCR used 60 Vbeta and 13 Jbeta primers. TCRdb's table, derived via immunoSEQ multiplex PCR, lists solely in-frame clones and lacks some. The sample records more than 85,000 clones, less than 65% being singletons. The sequencing input was PBMCs. All receptors come from a woman aged 30 to 39 in good health and CMV-seronegative.

The table lists this clone with a few counts. V gene TRBV19 combines with J gene TRBJ1-1; 7 positions match TRBD1. This CDR3 spans 13 amino acids. Germline CDR1 is LNHDA and CDR2 is SQIVND (reference sequence). V dropped 11 bases and J dropped 5; count of bases not matched to a gene: 11. In DNA form, the CDR3 reads TGTGCCTCTAACCCGACAGGGAGGACTGAAGCTTTCTTT. Its protein product is CASNPTGRTEAFF.

This clone was seen only once. V is TRBV6-6 and J is TRBJ2-7, with 9 nucleotides matching TRBD1. CDR1 is MNHNY and CDR2 is SVGAGI in the germline V gene (reference sequence). The CDR3 sequence is 14 residues long. J gave up 2 bases and V 8 bases, and 7 bases lay outside the gene matches. Here the CDR3 reads CASQDRGSPYEQYF. The CDR3 DNA follows: TGTGCCAGCCAGGACAGGGGATCCCCCTACGAGCAGTACTTC.

The chain recombines TRBV4-2 with TRBJ2-7; 10 bases fit TRBD2. The V gene end was trimmed by 0 bases and the J gene end by 3 bases; junction bases not matched to a gene: 2. CDR1 LGHNA and CDR2 YNFKEQ come from the germline V gene. The CDR3 length is 15 residues. The CDR3 sequence: CASSQDLAGDYEQYF. DNA for the CDR3: TGTGCCAGCAGCCAAGACCTAGCGGGAGACTACGAGCAGTACTTC.

This chain links TRBV5-4 with TRBJ2-1; the D is unclear. Germline values: CDR1 SGHNT, CDR2 YYREEE (reference sequence). V was shortened by 4 bases and J by 2 bases, with 10 bases between the two germline ends. CDR3 size: 14 residues. CDR3 amino acids: CASSPGQTYNEQFF. The CDR3 region has the DNA TGTGCCAGCAGCCCAGGCCAGACCTACAATGAGCAGTTCTTC.

This clone was recorded only once. This CDR3 reads CASSLRTAGANVLTF. CDR3 sequence (DNA): TGTGCCAGCTCACTTAGGACAGCTGGGGCCAACGTCCTGACTTTC. The J gene is TRBJ2-6, the V gene TRBV18, with D tentatively TRBD1 (6 bases). With 4 bases removed from V and 2 bases from J, the gap between germline ends came to 9 bases. Germline V gene sequence: CDR1 KGHSH, CDR2 LQKENI. The CDR3 loop spans 15 amino acids.

The rearrangement joins TRBV6-1 to TRBJ1-2; 10 positions agree with TRBD1. The CDR3 contains 15 residues. Germline V CDR1 and CDR2: MNHNS, SASEGT. After removal of 6 bases from V and 8 bases from J, the junction contained 12 bases not matched to a gene. The CDR3 is CASRGPGQGTDGYTF. The CDR3 region has the DNA TGTGCCAGCAGGGGACCGGGACAGGGGACAGACGGCTACACCTTC.

This chain joins TRBV29-1 and TRBJ1-4, with D unclear. CDR1 and CDR2 (germline): SQVTM, ANQGSEA. The ends were cut back, 5 bases at V and 8 bases at J, with 15 bases in the middle. The CDR3 length is 13 residues. CDR3 DNA sequence: TGCAGCGTTCGGGTGTCGGACTGGGAAAAACTGTTTTTT. Protein: CSVRVSDWEKLFF.

This rearrangement joins TRBV7-8 to TRBJ2-7, with D hard to call. Deletions cut 1 base from V and 2 bases from J, with 15 bases between. CDR3 size: 16 residues. From germline, CDR1 is SGHVS and CDR2 FQNEAQ. The CDR3 DNA sequence: TGTGCCAGCAGCTTAGAGCTGCAAATCCTGACCTACGAGCAGTACTTC. Protein product: CASSLELQILTYEQYF.

This chain links TRBV30 with TRBJ2-7; 8 bases agree with TRBD1. This CDR3 spans 13 amino acids. Trimming at V came to 2 bases and at J to 7 bases, leaving 7 bases not matched to a gene. Germline V gives CDR1 GTSNPN, CDR2 SVGIG (reference sequence). In DNA, the CDR3 is TGTGCCTGGAGTCAAGGACAGGGTGTGGAGCAGTACTTC. The encoded protein is CAWSQGQGVEQYF.

The V and J genes are TRBV7-8 and TRBJ2-6; no reliable D call. The CDR3 has 18 residues. The germline V and J ends were trimmed by 1 base and 0 bases, with 13 bases remaining between them. CDR1 and CDR2 from the germline V gene are SGHVS and FQNEAQ. This CDR3 reads CASSLEWRSGSGANVLTF. CDR3 nucleotides: TGTGCCAGCAGCTTAGAATGGCGTTCGGGCTCTGGGGCCAACGTCCTGACTTTC.

This clone was observed a few times. The chain is built from TRBV7-2 and TRBJ2-1, with D maybe TRBD2 (5 bases). V shed 3 bases and J shed 9 bases, with 21 bases lying between them. CDR3 length: 16 residues. Germline CDR1 and CDR2: SGHTA and FQGNSA. CDR3 residues: CASSLDPPRVNGEQFF. The CDR3 nucleotides are TGTGCCAGCAGCTTGGACCCCCCGAGGGTCAACGGTGAGCAGTTCTTC.

This chain links TRBV19 with TRBJ2-3, with D possibly TRBD1 on 5 matching bases. Trimming cost V 5 bases and J 2 bases, with 11 bases left between them. The CDR3 is 14 residues long. In germline, CDR1 is LNHDA, CDR2 SQIVND (reference sequence). The CDR3 sequence is CASSDSRVTDTQYF. CDR3 bases: TGTGCCAGTAGTGACAGTAGGGTCACAGATACGCAGTATTTT.

This chain links TRBV7-2 with TRBJ2-3, with 10 bases identical to TRBD1. Germline CDR1 reads SGHTA; CDR2 reads FQGNSA. The CDR3 is made up of 16 amino acids. V was pared by 5 bases and J by 2 bases, with 7 bases of the junction left unmatched. CDR3 DNA sequence: TGTGCCAGCAGCATTCTGGGACAGGGGTCCACAGATACGCAGTATTTT. Its protein is CASSILGQGSTDTQYF.

In its sample, this clone was seen a few times. The chain carries TRBV6-5 and TRBJ2-7; D unclear. CDR3 size: 12 residues. Looked up from germline, CDR1 is MNHEY and CDR2 is SVGAGI. Trimming left V 7 bases short and J 11 bases short, with 18 bases between. The CDR3 region has the DNA TGTGCCAGCACAGGCCAGTCTCTGCTTGAGTACTTC. Translating it yields CASTGQSLLEYF.

The J gene is TRBJ2-1, the V gene TRBV5-1, with TRBD2 as a possible D gene (6 bases). The CDR3 covers 12 residues. Germline values: CDR1 SGHRS, CDR2 YFSETQ. Deletions cut 0 bases from V and 8 bases from J, with 6 bases between. The CDR3 sequence: CASSLGLDEQFF. The CDR3 region has the DNA TGCGCCAGCAGCTTGGGACTAGATGAGCAGTTCTTC.

The chain carries TRBV7-6 and TRBJ2-3; 10 bases map to TRBD2. V lost 2 bases to trimming and J lost 5 bases; unmatched junction nucleotides: 7. In germline, CDR1 is SGHVS, CDR2 FNYEAQ. The CDR3 consists of 16 residues. The chain's CDR3 is CASSLLQRGGRDTQYF. The CDR3 DNA sequence: TGTGCCAGCAGCTTACTACAGCGGGGGGGCAGAGATACGCAGTATTTT.

The rearrangement uses TRBV2 and TRBJ2-1; 8 nucleotides agree with TRBD2. The length of the CDR3 is 14 residues. Losses at the gene ends were 8 bases for V and 10 bases for J; bases not matched to a gene: 13. The V gene's germline CDR1 is SNHLY and CDR2 FYNNEI. The CDR3 DNA sequence: TGTGCCAGCTACTCGGTCATAGCGGGGACCGAGCAGTTCTTC. Translating gives CASYSVIAGTEQFF.

The rearrangement links TRBV28 to TRBJ2-7; TRBD2 matches 9 bases. The CDR3 is 16 residues long. Losses at the gene ends were 6 bases for V and 6 bases for J; bases not matched to a gene: 15. Germline CDR1 MDHEN, CDR2 SYDVKM. CDR3 coding DNA: TGTGCCAGCAGCCCGGCGGGCAGCGGGGGGATCCGCGAGCAGTACTTC. Its translation: CASSPAGSGGIREQYF.

The rearrangement uses TRBV19 and TRBJ2-2; tentatively, D is TRBD2 (5 bases). The CDR3 has 15 residues. Germline V gene lookup returns CDR1 LNHDA and CDR2 SQIVND (reference sequence). V dropped 1 base and J dropped 3 bases, with 9 bases sitting between them. CDR3 nucleotides: TGTGCCAGTAGTATAGGCTACGGGGACACCGGGGAGCTGTTTTTT. Encoded protein: CASSIGYGDTGELFF.

The table lists this clone with many counts. The V and J genes are TRBV6-1 and TRBJ2-3, with D possibly being TRBD1 (5 bases). The CDR3 runs 12 residues. The V and J ends lost 2 bases and 6 bases respectively, with 6 bases between them. Germline-derived CDR1 and CDR2 are MNHNS and SASEGT. The CDR3 sequence: CASSENRDTQYF. Written as DNA, the CDR3 is TGTGCCAGCAGTGAAAACAGGGATACGCAGTATTTT.

The genes are TRBV9 and TRBJ2-7; 9 bases match TRBD2. CDR3 length: 16 amino acids. With 0 bases clipped from V and 4 bases from J, the junction kept 8 bases outside the gene matches. The germline gives CDR1 SGDLS, CDR2 YYNGEE. CDR3 sequence: CASSVEGGLASYEQYF. DNA for the CDR3: TGTGCCAGCAGCGTAGAAGGGGGACTAGCATCTTACGAGCAGTACTTC.